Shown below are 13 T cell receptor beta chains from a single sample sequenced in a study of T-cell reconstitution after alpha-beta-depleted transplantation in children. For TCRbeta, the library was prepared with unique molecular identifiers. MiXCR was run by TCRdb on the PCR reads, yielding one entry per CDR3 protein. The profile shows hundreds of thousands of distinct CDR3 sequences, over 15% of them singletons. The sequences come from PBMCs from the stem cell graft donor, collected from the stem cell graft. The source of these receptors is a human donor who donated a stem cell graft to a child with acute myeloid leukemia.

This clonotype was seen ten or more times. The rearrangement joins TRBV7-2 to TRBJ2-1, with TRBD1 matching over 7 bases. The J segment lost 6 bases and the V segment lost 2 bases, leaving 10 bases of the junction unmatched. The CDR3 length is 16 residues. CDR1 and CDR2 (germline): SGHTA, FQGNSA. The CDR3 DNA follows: TGTGCCAGCAGCTTACGTCGGGACAGAACTTCCAATGAGCAGTTCTTC. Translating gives CASSLRRDRTSNEQFF.

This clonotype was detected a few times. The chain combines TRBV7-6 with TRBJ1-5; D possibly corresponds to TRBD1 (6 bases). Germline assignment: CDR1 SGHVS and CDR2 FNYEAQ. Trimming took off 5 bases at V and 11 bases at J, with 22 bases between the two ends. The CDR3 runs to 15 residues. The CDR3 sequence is CASSQGTDGQSAQHF. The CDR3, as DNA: TGTGCCAGCAGCCAGGGGACCGACGGCCAATCAGCCCAGCATTTT.

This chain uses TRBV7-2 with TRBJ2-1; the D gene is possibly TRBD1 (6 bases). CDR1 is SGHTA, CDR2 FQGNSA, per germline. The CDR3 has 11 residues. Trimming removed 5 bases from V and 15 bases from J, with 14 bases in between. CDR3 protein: CASSQGQGRFF. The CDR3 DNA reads TGTGCCAGCAGCCAGGGGCAGGGTAGGTTCTTC. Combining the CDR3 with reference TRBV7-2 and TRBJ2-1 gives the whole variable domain GAGVSQSPSNKVTEKGKDVELRCDPISGHTALYWYRQSLGQGLEFLIYFQGNSAPDKSGLPSDRFSAERTGGSVSTLTIQRTQQEDSAVYLCASSQGQGRFFGPGTRLTVL.

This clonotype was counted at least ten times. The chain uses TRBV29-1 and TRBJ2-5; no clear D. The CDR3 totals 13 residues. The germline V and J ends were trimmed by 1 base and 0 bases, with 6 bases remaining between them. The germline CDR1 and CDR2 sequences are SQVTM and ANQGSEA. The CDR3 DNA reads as TGCAGCGTTGAAGTCAGGTACCAAGAGACCCAGTACTTC. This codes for CSVEVRYQETQYF.

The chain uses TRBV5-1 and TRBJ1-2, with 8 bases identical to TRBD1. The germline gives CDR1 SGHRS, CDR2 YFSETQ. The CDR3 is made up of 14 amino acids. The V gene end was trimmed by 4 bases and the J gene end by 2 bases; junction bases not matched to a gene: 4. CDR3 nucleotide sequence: TGCGCCAGCAGCCTCTGGACAGGGAACTATGGCTACACCTTC. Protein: CASSLWTGNYGYTF.

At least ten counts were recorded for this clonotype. The CDR3 spells CASSALTGTGELFF. The DNA of the CDR3 is TGTGCCAGCAGCGCCCTGACAGGGACCGGGGAGCTGTTTTTT. This chain links TRBV9 with TRBJ2-2; 7 positions agree with TRBD1. Germline V gene lookup returns CDR1 SGDLS and CDR2 YYNGEE. The CDR3 is 14 amino acids. Unmatched junction bases numbered 4, after V lost 3 bases and J lost 5 bases.

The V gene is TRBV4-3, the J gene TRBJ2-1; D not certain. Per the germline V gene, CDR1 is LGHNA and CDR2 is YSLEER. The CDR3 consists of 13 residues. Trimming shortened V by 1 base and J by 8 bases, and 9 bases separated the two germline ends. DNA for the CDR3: TGCGCCAGCAGCCAAGTAGGGCTCTATGAGCAGTTCTTC. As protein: CASSQVGLYEQFF.

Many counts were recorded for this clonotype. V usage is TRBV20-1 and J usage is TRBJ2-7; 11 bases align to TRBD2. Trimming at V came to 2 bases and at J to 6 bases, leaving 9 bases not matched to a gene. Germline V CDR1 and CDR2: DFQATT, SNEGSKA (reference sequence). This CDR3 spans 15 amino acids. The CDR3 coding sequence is TGCAGTGCTAGACCTCGGGCTAGCGGGGGGATCGAGCAGTACTTC. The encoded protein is CSARPRASGGIEQYF.

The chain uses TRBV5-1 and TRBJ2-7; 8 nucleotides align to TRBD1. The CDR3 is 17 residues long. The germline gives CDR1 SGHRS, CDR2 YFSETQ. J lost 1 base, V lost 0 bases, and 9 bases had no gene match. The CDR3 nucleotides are TGCGCCAGCAGCTTGGCTTCCGGGACAGGAGGTTCCTACGAGCAGTACTTC. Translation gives CASSLASGTGGSYEQYF.

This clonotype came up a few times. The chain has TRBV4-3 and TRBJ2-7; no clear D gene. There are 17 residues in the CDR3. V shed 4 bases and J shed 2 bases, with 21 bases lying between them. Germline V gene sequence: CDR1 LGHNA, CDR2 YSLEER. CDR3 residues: CASSPLAVFGGPYEQYF. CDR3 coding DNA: TGCGCCAGCAGCCCATTGGCCGTTTTCGGCGGCCCCTACGAGCAGTACTTC.

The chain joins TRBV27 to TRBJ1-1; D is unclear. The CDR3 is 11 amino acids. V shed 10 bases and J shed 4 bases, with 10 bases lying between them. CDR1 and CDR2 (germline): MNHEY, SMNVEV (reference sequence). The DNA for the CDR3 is TGTGCCACAGTTGGGGTCACTGAAGCTTTCTTT. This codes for CATVGVTEAFF.

CDR3 sequence: CATRGTSRIFEQFF. In DNA form, the CDR3 reads TGTGCCACCAGGGGGACTAGTCGCATCTTTGAGCAGTTCTTC. The chain uses TRBV6-2 or TRBV6-3 and TRBJ2-1; the D gene is possibly TRBD2 (8 bases). Germline values: CDR1 MNHEY, CDR2 SVGEGT. This CDR3 contains 14 residues. Trimming removed 10 bases from V and 9 bases from J, with 22 bases in between.

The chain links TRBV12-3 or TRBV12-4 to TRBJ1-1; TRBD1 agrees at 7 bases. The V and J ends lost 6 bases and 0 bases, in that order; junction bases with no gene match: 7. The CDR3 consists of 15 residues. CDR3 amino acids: CASSQTGFVNTEAFF. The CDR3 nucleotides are TGTGCCAGCAGCCAGACAGGGTTCGTGAACACTGAAGCTTTCTTT.